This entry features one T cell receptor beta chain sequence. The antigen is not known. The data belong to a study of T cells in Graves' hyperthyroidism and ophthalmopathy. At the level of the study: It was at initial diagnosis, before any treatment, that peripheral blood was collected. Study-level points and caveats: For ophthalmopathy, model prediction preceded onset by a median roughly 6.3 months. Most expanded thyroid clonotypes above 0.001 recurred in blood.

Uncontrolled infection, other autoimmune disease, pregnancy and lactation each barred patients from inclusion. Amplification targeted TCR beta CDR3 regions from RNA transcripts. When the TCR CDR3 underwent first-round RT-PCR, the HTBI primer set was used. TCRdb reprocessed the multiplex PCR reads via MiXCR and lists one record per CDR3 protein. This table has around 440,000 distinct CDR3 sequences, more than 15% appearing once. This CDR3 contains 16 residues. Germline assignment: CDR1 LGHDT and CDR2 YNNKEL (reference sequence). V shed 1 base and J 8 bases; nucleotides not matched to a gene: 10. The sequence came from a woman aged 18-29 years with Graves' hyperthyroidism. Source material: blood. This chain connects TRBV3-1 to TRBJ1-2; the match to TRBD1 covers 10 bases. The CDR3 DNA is TGTGCCAGCAGCCAAGGGGGGTCGGGACAGGGGCGAGGCTACACCTTC. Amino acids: CASSQGGSGQGRGYTF.